This record looks at one TCR beta chain sequence and its context. Its cognate antigen is unknown. This sample also contains other DNA sequences that code for the same CDR3. Trimming took 3 bases from V and 2 from J, leaving 10 bases between them. This CDR3 is 15 amino acids long. Germline V gene data show CDR1 as LNHDA and CDR2 as SQIVND (reference sequence). The study enrolled healthy HIV-negative adults without recent acute infections or vaccinations as donors. In the CD4+ fraction, cells were divided into CD45RA+ naive and CD45RA-negative memory subsets. The sample originates from a study of shared clonotypes between healthy human individuals. Whole-study results and caveats: Some clonotypes were shared by all four sorted-subset donors, while others were not shared. The non-shared ones had lower generation probabilities than the shared ones.

TCRdb's copy holds only in-frame clones and misses some; the assay was immunoSEQ multiplex PCR. This table holds around 720,000 clones, around 73% found once. The sequence was obtained from a woman younger than 45 in good health. Specimen: memory CD4+ T cells sorted from blood. Sample subset: CD45RA-negative fraction. The chain recombines TRBV19 with TRBJ2-2; possibly TRBD2 for D (6 bases). The CDR3 here is CASSIGGRNTGELFF. The CDR3 region has the DNA TGTGCCAGTAGTATCGGAGGGAGAAACACCGGGGAGCTGTTTTTT.